At least ten counts were recorded for the clone carrying this TCR beta chain. The target antigen is unknown. The lymph nodes were axillary draining lymph nodes from breast cancer patients. This entry comes from a study of breast tumors, draining lymph nodes, adjacent tissues. TCRdb processed the multiplex PCR reads anew with MiXCR; each CDR3 protein has one entry. The sample has 200,000 or so distinct CDR3 sequences; around 29% are singletons. Study-wide results and caveats: Luminal-like breast cancer showed significantly higher tumor–nontumor repertoire similarity than basal-like. Data only fit, rather than demonstrated, lymph node origin of most tumor T cells. Tumor TCR diversity was below lymph nodes but above nontumor tissue.

The specimen sequenced was axillary lymph node tissue. This TCR came from a female donor with breast cancer. Some clones in this sample may be carry-over from other donors' samples.

The CDR3 DNA reads as TGCAGTGCTAGGCTGATGTCCTCTGGGGCCAACGTCCTGACTTTC. The encoded protein is CSARLMSSGANVLTF. V and J are TRBV20-1 and TRBJ2-6; D not resolved. The CDR3 runs 15 residues. With 3 bases removed from V and 0 bases from J, the gap between germline ends came to 9 bases. Germline-derived CDR1 and CDR2 are DFQATT and SNEGSKA (reference sequence).